This T cell receptor beta chain was captured in a study of blood T cell repertoires in COVID-19. This CDR3 comprises 13 residues. The germline V gene has CDR1 SGHTA and CDR2 FQGNSA. The V end was cut by 5 bases, the J end by 4 bases, with 11 bases between. Sequencing used immunoSEQ multiplex PCR; TCRdb keeps in-frame clones, though not all of them. Of some 73,000 clones detected, 70% to 80% appear once; the ten largest clones hold under 3%. This receptor was taken from a man between 65 and 85 years old with COVID-19, enrolled during active disease. Sequences were obtained from peripheral blood. V is TRBV7-2 and J is TRBJ1-1; D not certain. CDR3 protein: CASSVGPITEAFF. As DNA, the CDR3 is TGTGCCAGCAGCGTAGGGCCGATCACTGAAGCTTTCTTT.